Presented here are 27 T cell receptor beta chains from one specimen sequenced in a study of T cells in Graves' hyperthyroidism and ophthalmopathy. Template material for amplifying TCR beta CDR3 regions consisted of RNA transcripts. The TCR CDR3 first-round RT-PCR relied on the HTBI primer set. TCRdb re-called the multiplex PCR reads with MiXCR, one entry per CDR3 protein. The sample holds 500,000 to 700,000 distinct CDR3 sequences; 16% are singletons and the top ten take more than 15%. Material for sequencing was blood. All receptors come from a young woman with Graves' hyperthyroidism.

This chain uses TRBV6-2 or TRBV6-3 with TRBJ2-2, with D possibly TRBD2 on 6 matching bases. This CDR3 spans 15 amino acids. Germline CDR1 is MNHEY and CDR2 is SVGEGT. The germline V and J ends were trimmed by 0 bases and 6 bases, with 11 bases remaining between them. The CDR3 DNA reads TGTGCCAGCAGTTACTCATCGGGGGACGCCGGGGAGCTGTTTTTT. Translating it yields CASSYSSGDAGELFF.

This clonotype has a handful of counts. The chain joins TRBV24-1 to TRBJ2-7; D is unclear. This CDR3 is built from 13 residues. Germline CDR1 and CDR2: KGHDR and SFDVKD. The ends were cut back, 5 bases at V and 0 bases at J, with 7 bases in the middle. The CDR3 sequence: CATSGQHSYEQYF. The CDR3 region has the DNA TGTGCCACCAGTGGTCAGCACTCCTACGAGCAGTACTTC.

This clonotype was observed at least ten times. CDR3 amino acids: CASSEGRGSEKLFF. The CDR3 DNA follows: TGCGCCAGCAGTGAGGGCAGGGGATCGGAAAAACTGTTTTTT. This chain uses TRBV10-1 with TRBJ1-4, with a weak D call TRBD1 (6 bases). The CDR3 totals 14 residues. Trimming took 2 bases from V and 8 from J, leaving 12 bases between them. CDR1 is WNHNN and CDR2 is SYGVQD in the germline V gene (reference sequence).

The sample holds one count of this clonotype. In nucleotides, the CDR3 is TGTGCCAGCAGCCAAGTTAGCGGCCAGACCTACGAGCAGTACTTC. Its translation: CASSQVSGQTYEQYF. The rearrangement uses TRBV4-2 and TRBJ2-7; D might be TRBD2 (6 bases). CDR3 length equals 15 residues. With 1 base removed from V and 2 bases from J, the gap between germline ends came to 12 bases. Germline V gene sequence: CDR1 LGHNA, CDR2 YNFKEQ.

The rearrangement joins TRBV20-1 to TRBJ2-5, with D unresolved. This CDR3 has 14 amino acids. V shed 0 bases and J shed 5 bases, with 13 bases lying between them. Germline V gene lookup returns CDR1 DFQATT and CDR2 SNEGSKA (reference sequence). The CDR3, as DNA: TGCAGTGCTAGAGAATGGGTAGTGGGGGAGACCCAGTACTTC. Translated, it gives CSAREWVVGETQYF.

In its sample, this clonotype was seen many times. The chain recombines TRBV6-5 with TRBJ2-7; possibly TRBD1 for D (6 bases). The CDR3 spans 14 residues. Deletions cut 0 bases from V and 5 bases from J, with 11 bases between. Looked up from germline, CDR1 is MNHEY and CDR2 is SVGAGI. CDR3 loop: CASSYSNRVNEQYF. CDR3 DNA sequence: TGTGCCAGCAGTTACTCGAACAGGGTCAACGAGCAGTACTTC.

The sample holds many counts of this clonotype. The gene calls are TRBV20-1 and TRBJ2-7; 7 bases are a match to TRBD2. The CDR3 spans 14 residues. The germline CDR1 and CDR2 sequences are DFQATT and SNEGSKA (reference sequence). The trim removed 5 bases at V and 3 bases at J, leaving 10 bases unmatched. The CDR3 DNA sequence: TGCAGTGCTTACACATCTAGCGGAAACTACGAGCAGTACTTC. It codes for CSAYTSSGNYEQYF.

This clonotype was found a few times. V and J are TRBV19 and TRBJ2-7; D possibly corresponds to TRBD1 (6 bases). This CDR3 is 15 amino acids long. V shed 3 bases and J shed 3 bases, with 15 bases lying between them. CDR1 and CDR2 from the germline V gene are LNHDA and SQIVND (reference sequence). The CDR3 is CASSILGAEYYEQYF. For the CDR3, the DNA is TGTGCCAGTAGTATTTTGGGGGCCGAGTACTACGAGCAGTACTTC.

The chain is built from TRBV12-3 or TRBV12-4 and TRBJ1-2; D call uncertain. This CDR3 has 13 amino acids. Trimming took off 2 bases at V and 4 bases at J, with 8 bases between the two ends. The CDR3, as DNA: TGTGCCAGCAGTTTACAGGAACGCTATGGCTACACCTTC. This gives the protein CASSLQERYGYTF.

This clonotype was detected many times. V and J are TRBV20-1 and TRBJ2-4; D is undetermined. This CDR3 has 12 amino acids. The germline gives CDR1 DFQATT, CDR2 SNEGSKA (reference sequence). The V end lost 4 bases, the J end lost 3 bases, and 7 bases lay between the germline ends. The chain's CDR3 is CSATLGKNIQYF. The DNA for the CDR3 is TGCAGTGCTACTCTGGGCAAAAACATTCAGTACTTC.

This clonotype was counted ten times or more. The rearrangement uses TRBV12-3 or TRBV12-4 and TRBJ2-3; 9 bases agree with TRBD2. J lost 4 bases, V lost 10 bases, and 9 bases had no gene match. The CDR3 length is 14 residues. For the CDR3, the DNA is TGTGCCATCTGCCGGGCGGGAGGGGCAGATACGCAGTATTTT. Protein product: CAICRAGGADTQYF.

The chain links TRBV12-3 or TRBV12-4 to TRBJ2-7; D may be TRBD2 (6 bases). V shed 4 bases and J shed 7 bases, with 17 bases lying between them. There are 14 residues in the CDR3. For the CDR3, the DNA is TGTGCCAGCAGTTATTTAGCGGACGCTATGGAGCAGTACTTC. This gives the protein CASSYLADAMEQYF.

This clonotype occurred many times. The CDR3 DNA reads as TGCAGTGCTAGCACTAGCGGGGACTACGAGCAGTACTTC. It is translated as CSASTSGDYEQYF. The chain recombines TRBV20-1 with TRBJ2-7; 10 bases are shared with TRBD2. CDR1 and CDR2 from the germline V gene are DFQATT and SNEGSKA (reference sequence). With V trimmed by 3 bases and J by 3 bases, 2 bases remained unmatched. The CDR3 runs to 13 residues.

This clonotype appeared many times. The gene calls are TRBV20-1 and TRBJ1-5; unclear D gene. V was cut by 0 bases and J by 10 bases, with 13 bases left in between. This CDR3 comprises 13 residues. Germline assignment: CDR1 DFQATT and CDR2 SNEGSKA (reference sequence). The CDR3 DNA reads TGCAGTGCTAGAGATGGAACTACGGAACCCCAGCATTTT. Translating gives CSARDGTTEPQHF.

CDR3 in DNA: TGTGCCAGCAGCTATAACCCCACGGGCAAAAACATTCAGTACTTC. Its protein product is CASSYNPTGKNIQYF. The V call is TRBV7-9, the J call TRBJ2-4; D is undetermined. Germline assignment: CDR1 SEHNR and CDR2 FQNEAQ (reference sequence). The CDR3 contains 15 residues. V was cut by 4 bases and J by 3 bases, with 13 bases left in between.

This clonotype showed up many times. The J gene is TRBJ1-1, the V gene TRBV6-5, with unresolved D. The CDR3 extends over 16 amino acids. The V and J ends lost 0 bases and 2 bases respectively, with 13 bases between them. CDR1 is MNHEY, CDR2 SVGAGI, per germline. The CDR3 nucleotides read TGTGCCAGCAGTTACTCTCTTTGGGCGGATAACACTGAAGCTTTCTTT. Protein sequence: CASSYSLWADNTEAFF.

J is TRBJ1-1 and V is TRBV10-3; 7 bases are shared with TRBD1. Germline V gene data show CDR1 as ENHRY and CDR2 as SYGVKD. The trim removed 6 bases at V and 4 bases at J, leaving 5 bases unmatched. This CDR3 is built from 13 residues. The CDR3 is CAIRPDRATEAFF. CDR3 in DNA: TGTGCCATCAGACCCGACAGGGCCACTGAAGCTTTCTTT.

The chain carries TRBV29-1 and TRBJ2-7; either TRBD1 or TRBD2 may fit D (5 bases each). This CDR3 spans 15 amino acids. CDR1 SQVTM and CDR2 ANQGSEA come from the germline V gene. V was pared by 6 bases and J by 3 bases, with 21 bases between. This CDR3 reads CSVYITSGTNYEQYF. Written as DNA, the CDR3 is TGCAGCGTCTATATAACTTCCGGGACCAACTACGAGCAGTACTTC.

This clonotype was seen only a few times. The J gene is TRBJ1-2, the V gene TRBV9, with D possibly TRBD1 on 5 matching bases. The CDR3 covers 14 residues. V was shortened by 6 bases and J by 0 bases, with 12 bases between the two germline ends. Germline V gene sequence: CDR1 SGDLS, CDR2 YYNGEE. In nucleotides, the CDR3 is TGTGCCAGCACGAATGGGGGAGCTAACTATGGCTACACCTTC. Encoded protein: CASTNGGANYGYTF.

This sequence joins TRBV2 and TRBJ2-7; TRBD2 might be the D (5 bases). Deletions cut 2 bases from V and 8 bases from J, with 16 bases between. The CDR3 loop spans 14 amino acids. Germline V CDR1 and CDR2: SNHLY, FYNNEI. The CDR3: CASSESGSDVKQYF. CDR3 in DNA: TGTGCCAGCAGTGAATCGGGTAGCGACGTGAAGCAGTACTTC.

V and J are TRBV15 and TRBJ2-7; either TRBD1 or TRBD2 may supply D (7 bases each). The CDR3 runs 15 residues. CDR1 LNHNV and CDR2 YYDKDF come from the germline V gene (reference sequence). V lost 10 bases to trimming and J lost 2 bases, with 21 bases between them. The CDR3 is CAIQKEAGGAYEQYF. The CDR3 DNA is TGTGCCATCCAGAAAGAGGCAGGGGGGGCCTACGAGCAGTACTTC.

The gene calls are TRBV3-1 and TRBJ1-6, with D perhaps TRBD1 (6 bases). Germline assignment: CDR1 LGHDT and CDR2 YNNKEL (reference sequence). Trimming removed 2 bases from V and 0 bases from J, with 8 bases in between. This CDR3 region has 16 residues. Here the CDR3 reads CASSQPGASYNSPLHF. Here the CDR3 DNA reads TGTGCCAGCAGCCAACCAGGGGCCTCCTATAATTCACCCCTCCACTTT.

This clonotype was picked up many times. The J gene is TRBJ2-7, the V gene TRBV2, with 8 nucleotides matching TRBD1. CDR3 size: 13 residues. The V and J ends lost 6 bases and 7 bases, in that order; junction bases with no gene match: 8. Germline values: CDR1 SNHLY, CDR2 FYNNEI. The CDR3 sequence: CASSSQGAREQYF. The CDR3, as DNA: TGTGCCAGCAGCTCGCAGGGGGCGCGGGAGCAGTACTTC.

V usage is TRBV27 and J usage is TRBJ1-6; D is unclear. Trimming left V 5 bases short and J 14 bases short, with 16 bases between. CDR1 is MNHEY and CDR2 is SMNVEV in the germline V gene (reference sequence). The CDR3 loop spans 13 amino acids. In DNA form, the CDR3 reads TGTGCCAGCAGTACCTCAGTATTGTTGACCCTCCACTTT. This gives the protein CASSTSVLLTLHF.

This clonotype occurred many times. The gene calls are TRBV28 and TRBJ1-5, with a tentative D call TRBD1 (6 bases). CDR1 and CDR2 from the germline V gene are MDHEN and SYDVKM. Trimming pared 6 bases from V and 1 base from J, leaving 13 bases between. This CDR3 is 15 amino acids long. The CDR3 nucleotides are TGTGCCAGCAGCTTGGGGGGACACAGCAATCAGCCCCAGCATTTT. Amino acids: CASSLGGHSNQPQHF. Using reference TRBV28 and TRBJ1-5 for the parts outside the CDR3, the full variable domain is DVKVTQSSRYLVKRTGEKVFLECVQDMDHENMFWYRQDPGLGLRLIYFSYDVKMKEKGDIPEGYSVSREKKERFSLILESASTNQTSMYLCASSLGGHSNQPQHFGDGTRLSIL.

The V gene is TRBV5-1, the J gene TRBJ2-5; D is perhaps TRBD1 (6 bases). The germline V gene encodes CDR1 SGHRS and CDR2 YFSETQ. The CDR3 consists of 15 residues. The germline V and J ends were trimmed by 0 bases and 1 base, with 10 bases remaining between them. DNA for the CDR3: TGCGCCAGCAGCTTGGAAGGGACAACCCAAGAGACCCAGTACTTC. The encoded protein is CASSLEGTTQETQYF.

This clonotype has a count of ten or more. The genes are TRBV28 and TRBJ2-5, with a tentative D call TRBD1 (5 bases). This CDR3 has 15 amino acids. The V end lost 5 bases, the J end lost 8 bases, and 21 bases lay between the germline ends. Germline V gene sequence: CDR1 MDHEN, CDR2 SYDVKM. This CDR3 is CASSSIRVQLRTQYF. CDR3 nucleotides: TGTGCCAGCAGTAGTATCAGGGTTCAATTAAGAACCCAGTACTTC. Filled out from reference TRBV28 and TRBJ2-5, the complete variable domain reads DVKVTQSSRYLVKRTGEKVFLECVQDMDHENMFWYRQDPGLGLRLIYFSYDVKMKEKGDIPEGYSVSREKKERFSLILESASTNQTSMYLCASSSIRVQLRTQYFGPGTRLLVL.